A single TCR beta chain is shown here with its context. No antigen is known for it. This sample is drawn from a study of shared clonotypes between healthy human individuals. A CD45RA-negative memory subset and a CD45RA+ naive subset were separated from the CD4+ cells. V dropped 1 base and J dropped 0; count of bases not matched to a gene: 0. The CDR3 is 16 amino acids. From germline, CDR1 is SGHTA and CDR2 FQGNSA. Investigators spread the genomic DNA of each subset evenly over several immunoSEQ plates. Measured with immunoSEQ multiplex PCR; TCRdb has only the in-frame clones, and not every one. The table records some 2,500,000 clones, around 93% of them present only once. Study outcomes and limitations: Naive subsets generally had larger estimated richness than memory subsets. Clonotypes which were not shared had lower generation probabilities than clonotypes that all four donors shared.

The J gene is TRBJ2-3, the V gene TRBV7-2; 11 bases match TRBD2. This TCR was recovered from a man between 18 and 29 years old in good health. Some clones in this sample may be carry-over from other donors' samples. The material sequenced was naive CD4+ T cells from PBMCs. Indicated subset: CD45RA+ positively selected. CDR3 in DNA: TGTGCCAGCAGCTTAGTAGCGGGAGGGAGCACAGATACGCAGTATTTT. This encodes CASSLVAGGSTDTQYF.